The clone carrying this T cell receptor beta chain was recorded many times. The sample is drawn from a study of Graves' ophthalmopathy and Graves' hyperthyroidism. RNA transcripts yielded amplified TCR beta CDR3 regions. A first-round RT-PCR used HTBI primers, followed by a second-round multiplex PCR. TCRdb used MiXCR to reprocess the multiplex PCR reads, holding one entry per CDR3 protein. The table includes around 520,000 distinct CDR3 sequences, under 45% detected once. Germline values: CDR1 SQVTM, CDR2 ANQGSEA. With V trimmed by 4 bases and J by 3 bases, 6 bases remained unmatched. The CDR3 has 13 amino acids. Only newly diagnosed hyperthyroidism patients aged 18 to 65, with under 2 months' duration, were enrolled.

Sample: peripheral blood or thyroid tissue (not recorded which). The rearrangement uses TRBV29-1 and TRBJ2-7, with 7 bases that match TRBD2. This receptor was taken from an adult man with Graves' hyperthyroidism. The CDR3 coding sequence is TGCAGCGTTGTCTTTGCGGGAGTCTACGAGCAGTACTTC. This translates into CSVVFAGVYEQYF.